This TCR beta chain was identified in a study of cytomegalovirus exposure and HLA in healthy donors. CDR1 MGHRA and CDR2 YSYEKL come from the germline V gene. With 4 bases clipped from V and 6 bases from J, the junction kept 12 bases outside the gene matches. The CDR3 length is 16 residues. The PCR employed 60 Vbeta primers together with 13 Jbeta primers. Profiling relied on immunoSEQ multiplex PCR, and the TCRdb table lists in-frame clones only, not all of them. This table has some 150,000 clones, about 75% appearing once. The gene calls are TRBV4-1 and TRBJ2-1, with 7 bases lining up with TRBD1. The sequencing input was PBMCs. This receptor was obtained from a man aged 35-49 years in good health and CMV-seronegative. CDR3 nucleotides: TGCGCCAGCAGCCCCTTGGGACAGTCGTTTGGCAATGAGCAGTTCTTC. It specifies CASSPLGQSFGNEQFF.